A single sample is the source of the 21 T cell receptor beta chains below, sequenced in a study of blood T cell repertoires in COVID-19. Repertoires were generated with immunoSEQ multiplex PCR, while TCRdb's copy carries only in-frame clones and drops some. The table lists 79,000 or so clones, about 85% of them singletons. Material: peripheral blood. Every receptor here comes from a man aged 60-69 years with COVID-19, enrolled during active disease.

This clone was observed a few times. The chain couples TRBV5-1 to TRBJ2-1; TRBD1 aligns across 10 bases. The CDR3 has 16 amino acids. Trimming at V came to 1 base and at J to 3 bases, leaving 4 bases not matched to a gene. Germline CDR1 reads SGHRS; CDR2 reads YFSETQ. The DNA for the CDR3 is TGCGCCAGCAGCTTGACGTGGACAGGGGGCTACAATGAGCAGTTCTTC. Its translation: CASSLTWTGGYNEQFF.

V gene TRBV3-1 (or the pseudogene TRBV3-2) combines with J gene TRBJ2-7; TRBD2 might be the D (6 bases). The CDR3 loop spans 15 amino acids. CDR1 LGHDT and CDR2 YNNKEL come from the germline V gene (reference sequence). Trimming pared 4 bases from V and 6 bases from J, leaving 19 bases between. The CDR3 sequence is CASSPLGGGSGEQYF. In nucleotides, the CDR3 is TGTGCCAGCAGCCCTCTCGGAGGAGGGTCCGGCGAGCAGTACTTC.

This clone has just one count. The chain links TRBV5-1 to TRBJ1-5; 7 nucleotides agree with TRBD1. Germline assignment: CDR1 SGHRS and CDR2 YFSETQ. The V segment lost 3 bases and the J segment 5 bases; nucleotides outside the gene matches: 2. The CDR3 loop spans 13 amino acids. The CDR3 region is CASSYDRDQPQHF. The CDR3 bases are TGCGCCAGCAGCTACGACAGGGATCAGCCCCAGCATTTT.

The genes are TRBV30 and TRBJ2-7; tentative D call: TRBD1 (6 bases). The CDR3 totals 13 residues. Trimming cost V 2 bases and J 1 base, with 9 bases left between them. Germline V CDR1 and CDR2: GTSNPN, SVGIG (reference sequence). CDR3 DNA: TGTGCCTGGAGTCATACAGGGTCCTACGAGCAGTACTTC. Amino acid sequence: CAWSHTGSYEQYF.

The CDR3: CAISEWGDRGNTGELFF. The CDR3 DNA reads as TGTGCCATCAGTGAGTGGGGGGACAGGGGGAACACCGGGGAGCTGTTTTTT. This sequence joins TRBV10-3 and TRBJ2-2, with TRBD1 matching 10 bases. J lost 1 base, V lost 1 base, and 3 bases had no gene match. Germline loops: CDR1 ENHRY, CDR2 SYGVKD. The CDR3 runs 17 residues.

This chain connects TRBV7-9 to TRBJ1-1, with D possibly TRBD1 on 5 matching bases. Germline CDR1 is SEHNR and CDR2 is FQNEAQ (reference sequence). This CDR3 is built from 16 residues. The V end lost 4 bases, the J end lost 0 bases, and 15 bases lay between the germline ends. Written as DNA, the CDR3 is TGTGCCAGCAGCTCCATTCGGACAATCCTGAACACTGAAGCTTTCTTT. Amino acids: CASSSIRTILNTEAFF.

J is TRBJ2-7 and V is TRBV7-2; D call uncertain. This CDR3 is 15 amino acids long. V was shortened by 1 base and J by 0 bases, with 10 bases between the two germline ends. Germline assignment: CDR1 SGHTA and CDR2 FQGNSA. The CDR3 loop reads CASSLDAARSYEQYF. The CDR3 coding sequence is TGTGCCAGCAGCTTAGACGCAGCGCGCTCCTACGAGCAGTACTTC.

The chain has TRBV2 and TRBJ2-3, with a weak D call TRBD2 (5 bases). Germline assignment: CDR1 SNHLY and CDR2 FYNNEI. There are 13 residues in the CDR3. Trimming cost V 10 bases and J 3 bases, with 14 bases left between them. CDR3 in amino acids: CATQRYLTDTQYF. CDR3 in DNA: TGTGCCACCCAGCGGTACTTAACAGATACGCAGTATTTT.

There are a few counts of this clone. This rearrangement joins TRBV5-5 to TRBJ1-2; TRBD1 is a possible D gene (5 bases). Germline lookup yields CDR1 SGHKS and CDR2 YYEKEE (reference sequence). There are 13 residues in the CDR3. V lost 4 bases and J 5 bases, leaving 12 bases between the germline ends. CDR3 sequence reads: CASSHLTDYGYTF. As DNA, the CDR3 is TGTGCCAGCAGCCATTTGACAGATTATGGCTACACCTTC.

V and J are TRBV29-1 and TRBJ2-5; D is unresolved. The CDR3 extends over 13 amino acids. Germline V gives CDR1 SQVTM, CDR2 ANQGSEA. Trimming left V 8 bases short and J 2 bases short, with 15 bases between. CDR3 loop: CSLGLSAQETQYF. The CDR3, as DNA: TGCAGCCTTGGCCTCAGCGCTCAAGAGACCCAGTACTTC.

The chain couples TRBV20-1 to TRBJ2-2; unclear D gene. V was shortened by 6 bases and J by 8 bases, with 10 bases between the two germline ends. From germline, CDR1 is DFQATT and CDR2 SNEGSKA (reference sequence). The CDR3 totals 11 residues. In nucleotides, the CDR3 is TGCAGTGCCACCGAGAGAGGGGAGCTGTTTTTT. It translates to CSATERGELFF.

This clone was counted a single time. The chain employs TRBV18 and TRBJ1-4; TRBD1 matches at 7 bases. Trimming cost V 6 bases and J 5 bases; bases outside gene matches: 9. Germline V gives CDR1 KGHSH, CDR2 LQKENI. The CDR3 contains 15 residues. The CDR3 nucleotides are TGTGCCAGCTCGGTCGGACAAGGGGGCAATGAAAAACTGTTTTTT. It yields the protein CASSVGQGGNEKLFF.

The chain links TRBV13 to TRBJ1-1; the match to TRBD1 covers 10 bases. Trimming cost V 0 bases and J 6 bases; bases outside gene matches: 1. The CDR3 is made up of 14 amino acids. CDR1 and CDR2 (germline): PRHDT, FYEKMQ (reference sequence). The CDR3 protein is CASSLGDRGSEAFF. In DNA, the CDR3 is TGTGCCAGCAGCTTAGGGGACAGGGGGTCTGAAGCTTTCTTT.

V is TRBV10-1 and J is TRBJ2-4, with 7 positions matching TRBD1. The germline V gene encodes CDR1 WNHNN and CDR2 SYGVQD (reference sequence). The CDR3 has 12 residues. V shed 10 bases and J 10 bases; nucleotides not matched to a gene: 10. CDR3 sequence (DNA): TGCGCCACCCAGGGGGAAGGTGATATTCAGTACTTC. This codes for CATQGEGDIQYF.

V gene TRBV6-5 combines with J gene TRBJ1-2; D ambiguous. In germline, CDR1 is MNHEY, CDR2 SVGAGI. This CDR3 comprises 15 residues. The V and J ends lost 7 bases and 4 bases respectively, with 19 bases between them. The CDR3 reads CASNPRPTEIYGYTF. CDR3 DNA sequence: TGTGCCAGCAACCCCCGCCCAACAGAAATCTATGGCTACACCTTC.

The V call is TRBV19, the J call TRBJ2-4, with D possibly matching TRBD2 (6 bases). Trimming took 4 bases from V and 1 from J, leaving 20 bases between them. CDR3 length: 18 amino acids. Germline V lookup: CDR1 LNHDA, CDR2 SQIVND (reference sequence). The CDR3 loop reads CASSNDKQNRGAKNIQYF. The CDR3 DNA sequence: TGTGCCAGTAGTAACGATAAGCAAAACCGGGGGGCCAAAAACATTCAGTACTTC.

This rearrangement joins TRBV6-5 to TRBJ1-3; the D gene is possibly TRBD1 (6 bases). The CDR3 runs 15 residues. V was shortened by 5 bases and J by 4 bases, with 15 bases between the two germline ends. The germline V gene encodes CDR1 MNHEY and CDR2 SVGAGI. CDR3 sequence reads: CASSPRTGLGNTIYF. DNA of the CDR3: TGTGCCAGCAGTCCCCGAACAGGGTTAGGAAACACCATATATTTT.

This chain connects TRBV29-1 to TRBJ2-3, with D uncertain. This CDR3 is 13 amino acids long. Per germline, CDR1 SQVTM and CDR2 ANQGSEA. V lost 4 bases, J lost 2 bases, and 10 bases lay in between. The CDR3 reads CSVALRNTDTQYF. The CDR3 DNA reads TGCAGCGTTGCCCTCAGGAACACAGATACGCAGTATTTT.

The chain couples TRBV12-3 or TRBV12-4 to TRBJ1-2; D might be TRBD1 (5 bases). The V end lost 5 bases, the J end lost 6 bases, and 10 bases lay between the germline ends. The CDR3 has 12 residues. The CDR3 protein is CASSLQGHGYTF. CDR3 DNA sequence: TGTGCCAGCAGTCTCCAGGGTCATGGCTACACCTTC.

V usage is TRBV3-1 (or the pseudogene TRBV3-2) and J usage is TRBJ2-1, with a possible D match to TRBD1 (6 bases). V dropped 5 bases and J dropped 9 bases, with 14 bases sitting between them. CDR1 LGHDT and CDR2 YNNKEL come from the germline V gene (reference sequence). This CDR3 spans 13 amino acids. CDR3 in amino acids: CASSKLRDTEQFF. The CDR3 nucleotides read TGTGCCAGCAGCAAACTCCGGGACACTGAGCAGTTCTTC.

The chain joins TRBV2 to TRBJ2-1; 13 positions agree with TRBD2. With 6 bases clipped from V and 6 bases from J, the junction kept 2 bases outside the gene matches. The CDR3 consists of 14 residues. Germline CDR1 SNHLY, CDR2 FYNNEI. The CDR3 spells CASRGTSGVNEQFF. CDR3 DNA: TGTGCCAGCAGGGGGACTAGCGGGGTCAATGAGCAGTTCTTC.